This passage covers 9 T cell receptor beta chains from one sample sequenced in a study of T cell clonotyping in hematopoietic cell transplantation. Time point: recipient sample about 28 days before transplant, after cytoreduction. Sequenced by immunoSEQ multiplex PCR; TCRdb stores in-frame clones only, minus some. The data show roughly 30,000 clones, roughly 91% seen once. This specimen was peripheral blood mononuclear cells, taken before stem cell transplant. These TCRs come from a man aged 45-65 years with acute myeloid leukemia. Some clones in this sample may be carry-over from other donors' samples.

This clone was seen more than once but under ten times. The chain combines TRBV7-2 with TRBJ1-2; D possibly corresponds to TRBD1 (6 bases). V shed 2 bases and J shed 8 bases, with 15 bases lying between them. Germline V gives CDR1 SGHTA, CDR2 FQGNSA. This CDR3 is built from 14 residues. CDR3 loop: CASSLMGAQWGYTF. CDR3 DNA: TGTGCCAGCAGCTTAATGGGGGCCCAATGGGGCTACACCTTC. Using reference TRBV7-2 and TRBJ1-2 for the parts outside the CDR3, the full variable domain is GAGVSQSPSNKVTEKGKDVELRCDPISGHTALYWYRQSLGQGLEFLIYFQGNSAPDKSGLPSDRFSAERTGGSVSTLTIQRTQQEDSAVYLCASSLMGAQWGYTFGSGTRLTVV.

In its sample, this clone was seen a few times. The V call is TRBV28, the J call TRBJ1-5; maybe TRBD1 (5 bases). CDR3 length: 16 amino acids. Per germline, CDR1 MDHEN and CDR2 SYDVKM. The V end lost 7 bases, the J end lost 6 bases, and 22 bases lay between the germline ends. The CDR3 nucleotides are TGTGCCAGCAATACCTGGGACTACCTCGCGGGTCAGCCCCAGCATTTT. Its protein is CASNTWDYLAGQPQHF.

The J gene is TRBJ2-2, the V gene TRBV19; D is uncertain. V was clipped by 8 bases and J by 5 bases, with 18 bases between them. From germline, CDR1 is LNHDA and CDR2 SQIVND (reference sequence). The CDR3 has 15 amino acids. CDR3 in DNA: TGTGCCAGTGCCAAGCTGGTAACAGAGACCGGGGAGCTGTTTTTT. This gives the protein CASAKLVTETGELFF. The whole variable domain, remainder taken from reference TRBV19 and TRBJ2-2, is DGGITQSPKYLFRKEGQNVTLSCEQNLNHDAMYWYRQDPGQGLRLIYYSQIVNDFQKGDIAEGYSVSREKKESFPLTVTSAQKNPTAFYLCASAKLVTETGELFFGEGSRLTVL.

This rearrangement joins TRBV11-2 to TRBJ2-1; either TRBD1 or TRBD2 may supply D (5 bases each). Germline CDR1 and CDR2: SGHAT and FQNNGV. The V and J ends lost 0 bases and 10 bases respectively, with 16 bases between them. The length of the CDR3 is 15 residues. The CDR3, as DNA: TGTGCCAGCAGCTTAGAGGGGGACCGAGGCTGGGAGCAGTTCTTC. It translates to CASSLEGDRGWEQFF.

The V gene is TRBV5-6, the J gene TRBJ1-2; D unresolved. Germline lookup yields CDR1 SGHDT and CDR2 YYEEEE. The CDR3 is made up of 14 amino acids. V lost 4 bases and J lost 2, with 12 bases in between. The CDR3 is CASSQDPGNYGYTF. Here the CDR3 DNA reads TGTGCCAGCAGCCAAGATCCGGGAAACTATGGCTACACCTTC. The whole variable domain, filled in from reference TRBV5-6 and TRBJ1-2, reads DAGVTQSPTHLIKTRGQQVTLRCSPKSGHDTVSWYQQALGQGPQFIFQYYEEEERQRGNFPDRFSGHQFPNYSSELNVNALLLGDSALYLCASSQDPGNYGYTFGSGTRLTVV.

The V and J genes are TRBV7-6 and TRBJ2-5, with a tentative D call TRBD2 (5 bases). Trimming stripped 2 bases from V and 1 base from J, with 17 bases between. The CDR3 has 17 amino acids. CDR1 is SGHVS, CDR2 FNYEAQ, per germline. The DNA for the CDR3 is TGTGCCAGCAGCTTAAGGGCCCCCGGGGATCTCCAAGAGACCCAGTACTTC. Amino acid sequence: CASSLRAPGDLQETQYF.

CDR3 nucleotides: TGTGCCAGCAGCTTAGGCCACCGGGACAGGAACACAGATACGCAGTATTTT. This translates into CASSLGHRDRNTDTQYF. This chain joins TRBV7-9 and TRBJ2-3; TRBD1 matches 8 bases. Germline-derived CDR1 and CDR2 are SEHNR and FQNEAQ (reference sequence). The J segment lost 2 bases and the V segment lost 1 base, leaving 8 bases of the junction unmatched. The length of the CDR3 is 17 residues.

The DNA of the CDR3 is TGCGCCAGCCTTCTTCTAGCGGGGGGTGAGGATACGCAGTATTTT. It translates to CASLLLAGGEDTQYF. The rearrangement links TRBV5-1 to TRBJ2-3, with 11 bases aligning to TRBD2. V trimming: 7 bases; J trimming: 6 bases; junction bases outside the gene matches: 10. Germline V lookup: CDR1 SGHRS, CDR2 YFSETQ. This CDR3 contains 15 residues.

The rearrangement links TRBV28 to TRBJ1-4; D might be TRBD1 (5 bases). Germline V gene lookup returns CDR1 MDHEN and CDR2 SYDVKM. The CDR3 loop spans 16 amino acids. Trimming shortened V by 3 bases and J by 6 bases, and 17 bases separated the two germline ends. The DNA of the CDR3 is TGTGCCAGCAGTTTCCAGGGAGTGAGTTTGGATGAAAAACTGTTTTTT. It encodes CASSFQGVSLDEKLFF.